This TCR beta chain was identified during a study of cytomegalovirus exposure and HLA in healthy donors. In germline, CDR1 is GTSNPN, CDR2 SVGIG (reference sequence). V shed 7 bases, J shed 0 bases, and the junction held 9 bases outside the gene matches. The CDR3 runs 15 residues. PCR was performed using 60 Vbeta and 13 Jbeta primers. The table came from immunoSEQ multiplex PCR; TCRdb's copy has only in-frame clones and leaves some out. The profile covers tens of thousands of clones, with 70% to 80% appearing a single time and approximately 19% taken by the ten largest. Sequenced sample: PBMCs. The source is a woman aged 60 to 75 in good health and CMV-seropositive. The chain employs TRBV30 and TRBJ1-1; 9 nucleotides align to TRBD1. Here the CDR3 DNA reads TGTGCCTTCGGACAGGGGAGGGGGGTGAACACTGAAGCTTTCTTT. It codes for CAFGQGRGVNTEAFF.